These 22 T cell receptor beta chains were sequenced from one sample in a study of Graves' ophthalmopathy and Graves' hyperthyroidism (dated 2018 in TCRdb). Sequencing used an Illumina HiSeq 2000. For repertoire sequencing, TCR beta CDR3 regions were amplified from RNA transcripts. The first round was an RT-PCR using HTBI primers with the Qiagen OneStep RT-PCR kit, and this first round was followed by a second-round multiplex PCR, then size selection and purification. TCRdb's own reprocessing of the public reads used fastp at Q25 and MiXCR and kept productive beta chains. Each entry merges the rows of one CDR3 protein and shows their most common DNA and genes. This sample lists hundreds of thousands of distinct CDR3 sequences; around a fifth were detected once. The ten top clones hold around 6.5% of the sample. Sequenced: peripheral blood. The receptors here all came from a young woman with stable Graves' hyperthyroidism. Some clones in this sample may be carry-over from other donors' samples. Donor details come from another sample of the same person, matched by shared clones.

This clonotype was detected ten times or more. This rearrangement joins TRBV6-5 to TRBJ2-7; D is unclear. This CDR3 contains 13 residues. Looked up from germline, CDR1 is MNHEY and CDR2 is SVGAGI. V lost 6 bases to trimming and J lost 3 bases, with 12 bases between them. CDR3 region: CASRRVESYEQYF. CDR3 bases: TGTGCCAGCAGGAGAGTAGAGAGCTACGAGCAGTACTTC.

This clonotype was detected once. The chain has TRBV11-2 and TRBJ1-2, with TRBD1 matching 7 bases. With V trimmed by 1 base and J by 8 bases, 7 bases remained unmatched. Per the germline V gene, CDR1 is SGHAT and CDR2 is FQNNGV. The CDR3 has 14 residues. The CDR3 region is CASSLGDSFYGYTF. In DNA, the CDR3 is TGTGCCAGCAGCTTAGGGGACAGTTTTTACGGCTACACCTTC.

The chain has TRBV2 and TRBJ1-5, with 8 bases identical to TRBD1. Germline V CDR1 and CDR2: SNHLY, FYNNEI. The CDR3 consists of 14 residues. With 6 bases clipped from V and 5 bases from J, the junction kept 6 bases outside the gene matches. The CDR3 is CASSQRTGHQPQHF. The DNA for the CDR3 is TGTGCCAGCAGCCAACGGACAGGGCATCAGCCCCAGCATTTT. The full variable domain, its missing parts supplied by reference TRBV2 and TRBJ1-5, is EPEVTQTPSHQVTQMGQEVILRCVPISNHLYFYWYRQILGQKVEFLVSFYNNEISEKSEIFDDQFSVERPDGSNFTLKIRSTKLEDSAMYFCASSQRTGHQPQHFGDGTRLSIL.

This clonotype came up a few times. The rearrangement links TRBV30 to TRBJ1-1, with 8 bases fitting TRBD1. Trimming removed 3 bases from V and 8 bases from J; junction bases left unmatched: 5. Germline loops: CDR1 GTSNPN, CDR2 SVGIG (reference sequence). The CDR3 runs to 12 residues. The DNA of the CDR3 is TGTGCCTGGAGCCTACAGGGGGACGAAGCTTTCTTT. It yields the protein CAWSLQGDEAFF.

This clonotype was detected only once. A much larger clone differs from this one at a single base, so this may be a read error. J is TRBJ2-2 and V is TRBV19, with D possibly being TRBD2 (6 bases). The germline gives CDR1 LNHDA, CDR2 SQIVND (reference sequence). CDR3 length: 12 residues. The CDR3: CASSIGFREPFF. For the CDR3, the DNA is TGTGCCAGTAGTATTGGGTTCCGGGAGCCGTTTTTT.

This clonotype showed up many times. The chain uses TRBV28 and TRBJ1-1; D perhaps matches TRBD1 (5 bases). Germline V gene sequence: CDR1 MDHEN, CDR2 SYDVKM. The germline V and J ends were trimmed by 5 bases and 6 bases, with 16 bases remaining between them. This CDR3 is built from 14 residues. The CDR3 reads CASSLPHGGAEAFF. In DNA, the CDR3 is TGTGCCAGCAGTCTTCCCCACGGGGGGGCTGAAGCTTTCTTT.

This clonotype showed up just a few times. This chain uses TRBV27 with TRBJ2-5; perhaps TRBD2 as D (5 bases). V was pared by 8 bases and J by 2 bases, with 12 bases between. The CDR3 has 13 residues. Germline values: CDR1 MNHEY, CDR2 SMNVEV (reference sequence). CDR3 sequence: CASRGLVQETQYF. CDR3 coding DNA: TGTGCCAGCCGAGGGCTCGTACAAGAGACCCAGTACTTC.

This clonotype was counted a few times. The genes are TRBV5-6 and TRBJ1-1; D call uncertain. Germline CDR1 SGHDT, CDR2 YYEEEE. V lost 5 bases to trimming and J lost 8 bases, with 10 bases between them. The length of the CDR3 is 11 residues. The CDR3: CASSSREEAFF. The CDR3 DNA is TGTGCCAGCAGTTCTCGGGAGGAAGCTTTCTTT.

The table lists this clonotype with many counts. The chain has TRBV2 and TRBJ2-7; D uncertain. From germline, CDR1 is SNHLY and CDR2 FYNNEI. The V end was cut by 0 bases, the J end by 0 bases, with 9 bases between. The CDR3 contains 15 residues. The CDR3 spells CASSEAAYNSYEQYF. For the CDR3, the DNA is TGTGCCAGCAGTGAAGCGGCGTACAACTCCTACGAGCAGTACTTC.

In this sample, this clonotype turned up a few times. The chain joins TRBV6-5 to TRBJ2-5; 9 nucleotides line up with TRBD1. This CDR3 region has 15 residues. Germline values: CDR1 MNHEY, CDR2 SVGAGI. The V and J ends lost 3 bases and 2 bases, in that order; junction bases with no gene match: 4. This chain's CDR3 is CASSYGTGLQETQYF. Written as DNA, the CDR3 is TGTGCCAGCAGTTATGGGACAGGGCTACAAGAGACCCAGTACTTC.

The chain carries TRBV11-2 and TRBJ2-5, with a possible D match to TRBD2 (6 bases). Per germline, CDR1 SGHAT and CDR2 FQNNGV. V was pared by 2 bases and J by 5 bases, with 15 bases between. This CDR3 has 15 amino acids. CDR3: CASSLTPTTRETQYF. The CDR3 DNA reads TGTGCCAGCAGCTTAACCCCCACGACTAGGGAGACCCAGTACTTC.

This clonotype occurred a few times. The J gene is TRBJ1-5, the V gene TRBV20-1; perhaps TRBD1 as D (5 bases). This CDR3 has 15 amino acids. V lost 0 bases and J lost 7, with 16 bases in between. In germline, CDR1 is DFQATT, CDR2 SNEGSKA (reference sequence). In nucleotides, the CDR3 is TGCAGTGCTAGAGAGGTTGGTGGGGCGGGACAGCCCCAGCATTTT. Amino acids: CSAREVGGAGQPQHF.

The rearrangement uses TRBV7-3 and TRBJ2-2, with D uncertain. V lost 5 bases and J 5 bases, leaving 6 bases between the germline ends. The CDR3 is 12 amino acids. CDR1 and CDR2 from the germline V gene are SGHTA and FQGTGA. CDR3 sequence (DNA): TGTGCCAGCAGCGCACAGACCGGGGAGCTGTTTTTT. This translates into CASSAQTGELFF.

J is TRBJ2-7 and V is TRBV2; either TRBD1 or TRBD2 may supply D (6 bases each). This CDR3 region has 11 residues. CDR1 and CDR2 from the germline V gene are SNHLY and FYNNEI. V lost 3 bases and J 13 bases, leaving 13 bases between the germline ends. DNA for the CDR3: TGTGCCAGCAGTGAGGGGGGCAGCGCATACTTC. The encoded protein is CASSEGGSAYF.

The chain recombines TRBV20-1 with TRBJ2-6; no clear D gene. Looked up from germline, CDR1 is DFQATT and CDR2 is SNEGSKA (reference sequence). There are 13 residues in the CDR3. The V end was cut by 8 bases, the J end by 0 bases, with 8 bases between. CDR3 amino acids: CSTFHSGANVLTF. CDR3 DNA sequence: TGCAGTACATTTCACTCTGGGGCCAACGTCCTGACTTTC.

This clonotype was observed many times. This rearrangement joins TRBV19 to TRBJ1-1; D is undetermined. V was cut by 3 bases and J by 4 bases, with 12 bases left in between. Per germline, CDR1 LNHDA and CDR2 SQIVND (reference sequence). This CDR3 has 14 residues. The CDR3 coding sequence is TGTGCCAGTAGTATTCAAGGGTGGGGCACTGAAGCTTTCTTT. As protein: CASSIQGWGTEAFF.

The gene calls are TRBV28 and TRBJ2-7; D uncertain. The germline gives CDR1 MDHEN, CDR2 SYDVKM. V lost 7 bases to trimming and J lost 5 bases, with 18 bases between them. The CDR3 extends over 14 amino acids. This CDR3 is CASTKSQAENEQYF. The CDR3 nucleotides read TGTGCCAGCACCAAATCGCAGGCTGAAAACGAGCAGTACTTC.

This clonotype was observed at least ten times. The chain employs TRBV20-1 and TRBJ2-7; 8 positions match TRBD1. Germline-derived CDR1 and CDR2 are DFQATT and SNEGSKA (reference sequence). The CDR3 spans 14 residues. Germline trimming cut 6 bases from V and 0 bases from J; bases unmatched to any gene: 7. Here the CDR3 DNA reads TGCAGTGCAGCAGGGGGCGCCTTCTCCTACGAGCAGTACTTC. Amino acid sequence: CSAAGGAFSYEQYF.

This clonotype was counted many times. The CDR3 reads CSAMEQPNTEAFF. The CDR3 coding sequence is TGCAGTGCTATGGAACAGCCGAACACTGAAGCTTTCTTT. V gene TRBV20-1 combines with J gene TRBJ1-1; unclear D gene. V gave up 4 bases and J gave up 1 base, with 10 bases separating them. The CDR3 is made up of 13 amino acids. Germline CDR1 reads DFQATT; CDR2 reads SNEGSKA (reference sequence).

On this clonotype itself: A read error may be the cause here, since a much bigger clone is one base away. The chain recombines TRBV6-5 with TRBJ1-2, with 10 bases matching TRBD1. Germline V gene data show CDR1 as MNHEY and CDR2 as SVGAGI. The CDR3 covers 15 residues. The DNA of the CDR3 is TGTGCCAGCAGTTACTCGGACAGGGGGAGCGATGGCTACATCTTC. Translating gives CASSYSDRGSDGYIF.

This rearrangement joins TRBV10-3 to TRBJ2-5, with TRBD2 as a possible D gene (5 bases). The V gene's germline CDR1 is ENHRY and CDR2 SYGVKD. V was pared by 10 bases and J by 4 bases, with 13 bases between. The CDR3 is 12 amino acids. The CDR3 sequence: CATRKGRETQYF. CDR3 sequence (DNA): TGTGCCACCCGGAAAGGGAGAGAGACCCAGTACTTC.

This clonotype was recorded at least ten times. CDR3 in amino acids: CASRGTATGELFF. CDR3 coding DNA: TGTGCCAGCAGGGGGACGGCCACCGGGGAGCTGTTTTTT. The chain carries TRBV6-1 and TRBJ2-2, with D perhaps TRBD1 or TRBD2 (5 bases each). Per the germline V gene, CDR1 is MNHNS and CDR2 is SASEGT. CDR3 length: 13 residues. V gave up 6 bases and J gave up 4 bases, with 9 bases separating them.